Listed below are T cell receptor beta chains from one sample, sequenced in a study of T cell repertoires in cytomegalovirus infection. TCRdb re-derived calls from the reads in MiXCR, one entry per CDR3 protein. The sample carries fewer than 200,000 distinct CDR3 sequences, 7.5% to 10% recorded once. Sequencing used PBMCs. Every receptor here comes from a human donor in good health (CMV status not recorded). Some clones in this sample may be carry-over from other donors' samples. CDR3s leave out the opening cysteine and the closing phenylalanine or tryptophan. Each record gives: J gene, V gene, CDR3 protein.

J gene: TRBJ1-3; V gene: TRBV9; CDR3 protein: ASSSRAPSSGNTIY
J gene: TRBJ2-1; V gene: TRBV9; CDR3 protein: ASSVDLDRPPPYNEQF
J gene: TRBJ1-1; V gene: TRBV24-1; CDR3 protein: ATSEGGGNTEAF
J gene: TRBJ2-3; V gene: TRBV20-1; CDR3 protein: SARTGRSTDTQY
J gene: TRBJ2-1; V gene: TRBV29-1; CDR3 protein: SVVAGAYNEQF
J gene: TRBJ2-1; V gene: TRBV7-2; CDR3 protein: ASSYNRQDNEQF
J gene: TRBJ2-7; V gene: TRBV7-2; CDR3 protein: ASSLDRRATYEQY
J gene: TRBJ2-1; V gene: TRBV19; CDR3 protein: ASSPTGSYNEQF
J gene: TRBJ2-7; V gene: TRBV12-3/TRBV12-4; CDR3 protein: ASSLSQGASYEQY
J gene: TRBJ2-1; V gene: TRBV7-2; CDR3 protein: ASSSTSGRESSYNEQF
J gene: TRBJ2-7; V gene: TRBV7-2; CDR3 protein: ASSSHRAEQY
J gene: TRBJ1-4; V gene: TRBV7-9; CDR3 protein: ASSRGEVGEKLF
J gene: TRBJ2-1; V gene: TRBV7-8; CDR3 protein: ASSLARGQGASEQF
J gene: TRBJ2-6; V gene: TRBV19; CDR3 protein: ASSMSLSGAHSGANVLT
J gene: TRBJ1-5; V gene: TRBV28; CDR3 protein: ASTTTGSNQPQH
J gene: TRBJ2-3; V gene: TRBV20-1; CDR3 protein: SARETGLAGGPDTQY
J gene: TRBJ2-3; V gene: TRBV7-2; CDR3 protein: ATGTSGWDTQY
J gene: TRBJ2-7; V gene: TRBV7-9; CDR3 protein: ASSLGALAVDSYEQY
J gene: TRBJ2-5; V gene: TRBV11-2; CDR3 protein: ASSFTTGNIETQY
J gene: TRBJ2-3; V gene: TRBV5-6; CDR3 protein: ASSPTAGGSTDTQY
J gene: TRBJ2-1; V gene: TRBV20-1; CDR3 protein: SATPRLAGINNEQF
J gene: TRBJ2-7; V gene: TRBV19; CDR3 protein: ASSPRDRGVDYEQY
J gene: TRBJ2-1; V gene: TRBV24-1; CDR3 protein: ATSNGGPGEQF
J gene: TRBJ1-4; V gene: TRBV4-3; CDR3 protein: ASSQDPRGGMSNEKLF
J gene: TRBJ1-4; V gene: TRBV6-2/TRBV6-3; CDR3 protein: ASSYPQMTYEATNEKLF
J gene: TRBJ2-3; V gene: TRBV7-2; CDR3 protein: ASSPGLVDTQY
J gene: TRBJ1-1; V gene: TRBV14; CDR3 protein: ASSQDNMNTEAF
J gene: TRBJ2-5; V gene: TRBV28; CDR3 protein: ASSHPGRQQETQY
J gene: TRBJ1-2; V gene: TRBV29-1; CDR3 protein: SVEDWKRVDYGYT
J gene: TRBJ2-3; V gene: TRBV6-6; CDR3 protein: ASSYPTSGRTDTQY